The 17 T cell receptor beta chains below come from one sample, sequenced in a study of a mutant IDH1 vaccine in newly diagnosed glioma. As for time point: week 11, during vaccination. Vaccine doses each comprised 300 ug of mutant IDH1 20-mer peptide, with topical imiquimod. The assay was immunoSEQ multiplex PCR, and TCRdb's table has in-frame clones only and misses some. The sample has about 36,000 clones, 75% to 85% seen once; the top ten hold approximately 15%. The antigens for these receptors are not known. Source: peripheral blood mononuclear cells (PBMCs), taken from a glioma patient whose treatment included an IDH1 peptide vaccine. These receptors were obtained from a woman aged 25 to 39 with glioma. Some clones in this sample may be carry-over from other donors' samples.

The gene calls are TRBV18 and TRBJ1-2; no definite D call. CDR1 and CDR2 from the germline V gene are KGHSH and LQKENI. Trimming took 2 bases from V and 0 from J, leaving 7 bases between them. This CDR3 region has 14 residues. The CDR3 region has the DNA TGTGCCAGCTCACCAGCCGGGACTAACTATGGCTACACCTTC. It encodes CASSPAGTNYGYTF. Full variable domain (outside the CDR3, taken from reference TRBV18 and TRBJ1-2): NAGVMQNPRHLVRRRGQEARLRCSPMKGHSHVYWYRQLPEEGLKFMVYLQKENIIDESGMPKERFSAEFPKEGPSILRIQQVVRGDSAAYFCASSPAGTNYGYTFGSGTRLTVV.

V usage is TRBV30 and J usage is TRBJ1-2; no clear D. This CDR3 is 10 amino acids long. Trimming cost V 4 bases and J 5 bases, with 5 bases left between them. Germline values: CDR1 GTSNPN, CDR2 SVGIG (reference sequence). This chain's CDR3 is CAWKRYGYTF. Here the CDR3 DNA reads TGTGCCTGGAAGAGATATGGCTACACCTTC.

V usage is TRBV6-1 and J usage is TRBJ2-2, with no clear D. This CDR3 region has 17 residues. The germline CDR1 and CDR2 sequences are MNHNS and SASEGT. V lost 6 bases and J 0 bases, leaving 17 bases between the germline ends. In nucleotides, the CDR3 is TGTGCCAGCAGCGAACTCGTGGCGAGATCGAACACCGGGGAGCTGTTTTTT. As protein: CASSELVARSNTGELFF.

This clone was counted a few times. V gene TRBV19 combines with J gene TRBJ1-1; D is possibly TRBD1 (5 bases). Looked up from germline, CDR1 is LNHDA and CDR2 is SQIVND (reference sequence). Trimming shortened V by 3 bases and J by 7 bases, and 12 bases separated the two germline ends. The CDR3 is 13 residues long. The chain's CDR3 is CASSMSGSFEAFF. CDR3 DNA: TGTGCCAGTAGTATGTCAGGGAGTTTTGAAGCTTTCTTT.

V and J are TRBV29-1 and TRBJ2-3, with 9 bases lining up with TRBD2. The germline V gene has CDR1 SQVTM and CDR2 ANQGSEA. V dropped 5 bases and J dropped 4; count of bases not matched to a gene: 10. There are 15 residues in the CDR3. Written as DNA, the CDR3 is TGCAGCGTTCCACGGGGGACTAGCAGGGCAGATACGCAGTATTTT. Encoded protein: CSVPRGTSRADTQYF.

This sequence joins TRBV4-1 and TRBJ2-7; D may correspond to TRBD1 or TRBD2 (8 bases each). V shed 1 base and J shed 4 bases, with 17 bases lying between them. The CDR3 has 16 amino acids. CDR1 and CDR2 (germline): MGHRA, YSYEKL. Here the CDR3 DNA reads TGCGCCAGCAGCCAAGCGGGGGGGACAGGACTATACGAGCAGTACTTC. Its protein is CASSQAGGTGLYEQYF.

This clone appeared once. CDR3 residues: CATRGTGWTDTQYF. As DNA, the CDR3 is TGCGCCACCCGGGGGACAGGGTGGACAGATACGCAGTATTTT. This chain links TRBV4-1 with TRBJ2-3, with 9 bases matching TRBD1. This CDR3 is built from 14 residues. Germline lookup yields CDR1 MGHRA and CDR2 YSYEKL. Trimming took 10 bases from V and 3 from J; bases not matched to a gene: 8.

The rearrangement joins TRBV7-9 to TRBJ2-5; a possible D gene is TRBD2 (5 bases). The CDR3 is 13 amino acids. V was clipped by 5 bases and J by 5 bases, with 12 bases between them. Germline V lookup: CDR1 SEHNR, CDR2 FQNEAQ (reference sequence). Here the CDR3 DNA reads TGTGCCAGCAGCCCTACTAGTTGGGAGACCCAGTACTTC. Its protein is CASSPTSWETQYF.

This rearrangement joins TRBV20-1 to TRBJ2-3; D is undetermined. Looked up from germline, CDR1 is DFQATT and CDR2 is SNEGSKA (reference sequence). The CDR3 has 10 amino acids. Trimming took off 3 bases at V and 6 bases at J, with 4 bases between the two ends. CDR3: CSASLDTQYF. The DNA for the CDR3 is TGCAGTGCTAGTCTGGATACGCAGTATTTT.

This clone has only a few counts. This sequence joins TRBV28 and TRBJ1-1; D remains ambiguous. The CDR3 has 8 amino acids. Germline V gene sequence: CDR1 MDHEN, CDR2 SYDVKM. Trimming cost V 8 bases and J 8 bases, with 3 bases left between them. The CDR3: CASGEAFF. The CDR3 region has the DNA TGTGCCAGCGGAGAAGCTTTCTTT.

V usage is TRBV4-1 and J usage is TRBJ2-1; 9 bases map to TRBD1. The CDR3 sequence is 13 residues long. The ends lost 10 bases at V and 6 bases at J; junction bases unmatched: 7. The germline V gene encodes CDR1 MGHRA and CDR2 YSYEKL. The CDR3 coding sequence is TGCGCCACCTCCGGGACAGGGCCCAATGAGCAGTTCTTC. Protein product: CATSGTGPNEQFF.

V gene TRBV6-5 combines with J gene TRBJ2-7; a weak D match, TRBD2 (6 bases). Germline V gene lookup returns CDR1 MNHEY and CDR2 SVGAGI. V lost 0 bases and J lost 5, with 8 bases in between. The CDR3 has 13 residues. The CDR3 spells CASSYSAGHEQYF. In DNA form, the CDR3 reads TGTGCCAGCAGTTACTCGGCGGGGCACGAGCAGTACTTC.

The chain links TRBV2 to TRBJ2-7; TRBD2 aligns across 12 bases. J lost 3 bases, V lost 9 bases, and 6 bases had no gene match. The CDR3 has 14 residues. The germline CDR1 and CDR2 sequences are SNHLY and FYNNEI. The CDR3 bases are TGTGCCAGTCTCCCGGGACTAGCGGGCTACGAGCAGTACTTC. Translating gives CASLPGLAGYEQYF.

The chain recombines TRBV6-5 with TRBJ2-7; 13 nucleotides agree with TRBD2. The CDR3 runs 15 residues. The V gene's germline CDR1 is MNHEY and CDR2 SVGAGI. Trimming took 5 bases from V and 2 from J; bases not matched to a gene: 3. CDR3 residues: CASSPGTSGTYEQYF. The CDR3 DNA sequence: TGTGCCAGCAGTCCCGGGACTAGCGGGACCTACGAGCAGTACTTC.

The gene calls are TRBV9 and TRBJ2-2, with D possibly matching TRBD1 (6 bases). This CDR3 contains 12 residues. Per germline, CDR1 SGDLS and CDR2 YYNGEE. V was clipped by 4 bases and J by 8 bases, with 9 bases between them. CDR3: CASSTGTGELFF. In nucleotides, the CDR3 is TGTGCCAGCAGCACAGGGACGGGGGAGCTGTTTTTT. Using reference TRBV9 and TRBJ2-2 for the parts outside the CDR3, the full variable domain is DSGVTQTPKHLITATGQRVTLRCSPRSGDLSVYWYQQSLDQGLQFLIQYYNGEERAKGNILERFSAQQFPDLHSELNLSSLELGDSALYFCASSTGTGELFFGEGSRLTVL.

This chain connects TRBV7-9 to TRBJ2-3; D may correspond to TRBD1 or TRBD2 (5 bases each). The CDR3 has 16 residues. Germline CDR1 reads SEHNR; CDR2 reads FQNEAQ (reference sequence). V was clipped by 1 base and J by 4 bases, with 15 bases between them. The CDR3 DNA sequence: TGTGCCAGCAGCTTAGGCTGGGACCCAGGAGCAGATACGCAGTATTTT. It encodes CASSLGWDPGADTQYF.

This clone was observed a handful of times. The chain couples TRBV10-1 to TRBJ2-2; TRBD2 might be the D (6 bases). V was trimmed by 5 bases and J by 0 bases, leaving 10 bases between them. CDR1 is WNHNN and CDR2 is SYGVQD in the germline V gene (reference sequence). The CDR3 is 15 residues long. The DNA for the CDR3 is TGCGCCAGCAGTATTGGCGGGACGAACACCGGGGAGCTGTTTTTT. This sequence encodes CASSIGGTNTGELFF.